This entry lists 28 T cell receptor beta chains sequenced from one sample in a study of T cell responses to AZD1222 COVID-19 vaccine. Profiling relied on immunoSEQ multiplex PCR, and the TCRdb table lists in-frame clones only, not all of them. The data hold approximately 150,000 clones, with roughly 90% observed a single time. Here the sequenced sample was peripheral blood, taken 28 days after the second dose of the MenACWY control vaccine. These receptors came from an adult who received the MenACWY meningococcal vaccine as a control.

CDR3 in amino acids: CASSPRGAGYQETQYF. In DNA, the CDR3 is TGTGCCAGCAGCCCGAGGGGGGCGGGGTACCAAGAGACCCAGTACTTC. The chain carries TRBV7-3 and TRBJ2-5; D possibly uses TRBD1 or TRBD2 (6 bases each). The germline V gene has CDR1 SGHTA and CDR2 FQGTGA. The CDR3 is 16 amino acids. V was shortened by 5 bases and J by 0 bases, with 16 bases between the two germline ends.

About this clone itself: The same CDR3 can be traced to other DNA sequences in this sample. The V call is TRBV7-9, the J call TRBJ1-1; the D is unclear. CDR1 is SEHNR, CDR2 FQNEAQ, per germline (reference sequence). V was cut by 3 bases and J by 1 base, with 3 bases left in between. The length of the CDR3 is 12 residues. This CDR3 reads CASSFGNTEAFF. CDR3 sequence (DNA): TGTGCCAGCAGCTTTGGGAACACTGAAGCTTTCTTT.

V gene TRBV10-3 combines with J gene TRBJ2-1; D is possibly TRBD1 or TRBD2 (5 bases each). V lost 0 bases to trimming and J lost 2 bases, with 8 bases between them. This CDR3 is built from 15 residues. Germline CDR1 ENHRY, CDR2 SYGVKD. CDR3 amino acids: CAISESTGPYNEQFF. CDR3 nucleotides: TGTGCCATCAGTGAGTCGACGGGGCCCTACAATGAGCAGTTCTTC.

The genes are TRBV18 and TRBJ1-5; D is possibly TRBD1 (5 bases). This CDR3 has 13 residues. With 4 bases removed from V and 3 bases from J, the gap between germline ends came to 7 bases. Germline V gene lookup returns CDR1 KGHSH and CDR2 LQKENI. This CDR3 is CASSLDNNQPQHF. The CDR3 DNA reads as TGTGCCAGCTCACTGGACAACAATCAGCCCCAGCATTTT.

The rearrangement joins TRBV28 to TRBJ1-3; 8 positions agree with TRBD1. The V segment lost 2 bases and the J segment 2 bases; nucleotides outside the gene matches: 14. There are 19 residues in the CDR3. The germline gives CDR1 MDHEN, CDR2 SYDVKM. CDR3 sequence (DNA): TGTGCCAGCAGTTTAGAGGGTCGGACAGGGCCTCCCGCTGGAAACACCATATATTTT. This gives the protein CASSLEGRTGPPAGNTIYF.

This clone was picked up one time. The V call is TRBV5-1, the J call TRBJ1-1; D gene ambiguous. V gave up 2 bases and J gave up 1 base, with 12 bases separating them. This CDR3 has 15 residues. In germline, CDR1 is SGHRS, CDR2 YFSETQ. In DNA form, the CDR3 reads TGCGCCAGCAGCTTTTCGGTTCACAGGAACACTGAAGCTTTCTTT. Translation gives CASSFSVHRNTEAFF.

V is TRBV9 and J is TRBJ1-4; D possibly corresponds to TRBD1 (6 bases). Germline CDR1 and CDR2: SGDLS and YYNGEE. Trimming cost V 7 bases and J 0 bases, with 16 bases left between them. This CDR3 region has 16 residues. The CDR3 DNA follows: TGTGCCAGCCGGCCTGGGGGCCCCGCAACTAATGAAAAACTGTTTTTT. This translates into CASRPGGPATNEKLFF.

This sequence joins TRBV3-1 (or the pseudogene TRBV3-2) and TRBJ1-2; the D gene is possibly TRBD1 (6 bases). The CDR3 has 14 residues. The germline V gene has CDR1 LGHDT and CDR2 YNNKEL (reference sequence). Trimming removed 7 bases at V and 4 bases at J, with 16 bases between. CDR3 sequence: CASMEGESTYGYTF. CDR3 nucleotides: TGTGCCAGCATGGAGGGGGAGAGCACCTATGGCTACACCTTC.

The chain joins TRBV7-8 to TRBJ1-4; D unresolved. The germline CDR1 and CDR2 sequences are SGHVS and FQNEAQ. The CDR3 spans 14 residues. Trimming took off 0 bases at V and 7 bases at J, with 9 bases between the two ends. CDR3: CASSLAIRGEKLFF. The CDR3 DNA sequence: TGTGCCAGCAGCTTAGCGATTAGAGGTGAAAAACTGTTTTTT. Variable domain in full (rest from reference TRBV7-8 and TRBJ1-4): GAGVSQSPRYKVAKRGQDVALRCDPISGHVSLFWYQQALGQGPEFLTYFQNEAQLDKSGLPSDRFFAERPEGSVSTLKIQRTQQEDSAVYLCASSLAIRGEKLFFGSGTQLSVL.

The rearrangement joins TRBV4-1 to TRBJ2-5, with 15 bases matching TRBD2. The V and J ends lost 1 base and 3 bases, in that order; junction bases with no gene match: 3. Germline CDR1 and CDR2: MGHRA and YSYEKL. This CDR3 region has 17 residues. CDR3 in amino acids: CASSQAGLAGGEETQYF. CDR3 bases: TGCGCCAGCAGCCAAGCGGGACTAGCGGGGGGAGAAGAGACCCAGTACTTC.

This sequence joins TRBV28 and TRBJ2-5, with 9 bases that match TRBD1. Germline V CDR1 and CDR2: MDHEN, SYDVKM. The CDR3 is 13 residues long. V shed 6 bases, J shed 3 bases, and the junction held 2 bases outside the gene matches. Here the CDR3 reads CASRRTGEETQYF. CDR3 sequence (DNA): TGTGCCAGCAGGCGGACAGGGGAAGAGACCCAGTACTTC.

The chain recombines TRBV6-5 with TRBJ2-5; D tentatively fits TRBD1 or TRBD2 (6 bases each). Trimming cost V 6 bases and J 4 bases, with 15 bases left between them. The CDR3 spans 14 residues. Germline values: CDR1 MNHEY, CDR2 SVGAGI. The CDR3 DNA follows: TGTGCCAGCAGCGGCCACAGGGAGGCAGAGACCCAGTACTTC. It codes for CASSGHREAETQYF.

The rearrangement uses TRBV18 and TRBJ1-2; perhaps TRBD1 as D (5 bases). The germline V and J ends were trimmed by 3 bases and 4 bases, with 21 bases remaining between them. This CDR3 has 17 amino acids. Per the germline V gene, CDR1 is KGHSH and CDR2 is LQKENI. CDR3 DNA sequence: TGTGCCAGCTCACCCGACCCCAGGGCAGGGACTGGCTATGGCTACACCTTC. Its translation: CASSPDPRAGTGYGYTF. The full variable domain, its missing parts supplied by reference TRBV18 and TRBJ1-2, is NAGVMQNPRHLVRRRGQEARLRCSPMKGHSHVYWYRQLPEEGLKFMVYLQKENIIDESGMPKERFSAEFPKEGPSILRIQQVVRGDSAAYFCASSPDPRAGTGYGYTFGSGTRLTVV.

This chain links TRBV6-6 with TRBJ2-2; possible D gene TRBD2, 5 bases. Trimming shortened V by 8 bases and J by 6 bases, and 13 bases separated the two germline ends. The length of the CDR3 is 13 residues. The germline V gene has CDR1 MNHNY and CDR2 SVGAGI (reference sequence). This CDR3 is CASGGPPAGELFF. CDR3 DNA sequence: TGTGCCAGCGGAGGACCCCCCGCCGGGGAGCTGTTTTTT.

For the CDR3, the DNA is TGCAGCGCCTGGGACAGGGGGGGCACTGAAGCTTTCTTT. Residues: CSAWDRGGTEAFF. The V call is TRBV29-1, the J call TRBJ1-1; the match to TRBD1 covers 11 bases. V lost 7 bases to trimming and J lost 4 bases; unmatched junction nucleotides: 5. The germline gives CDR1 SQVTM, CDR2 ANQGSEA. The CDR3 totals 13 residues. Full variable domain (rest looked up from reference TRBV29-1 and TRBJ1-1): SAVISQKPSRDICQRGTSLTIQCQVDSQVTMMFWYRQQPGQSLTLIATANQGSEATYESGFVIDKFPISRPNLTFSTLTVSNMSPEDSSIYLCSAWDRGGTEAFFGQGTRLTVV.

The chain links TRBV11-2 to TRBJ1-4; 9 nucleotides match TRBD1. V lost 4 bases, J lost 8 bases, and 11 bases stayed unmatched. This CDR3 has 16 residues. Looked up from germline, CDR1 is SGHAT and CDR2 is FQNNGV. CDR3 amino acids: CASSSITGGSGEKLFF. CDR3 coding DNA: TGTGCCAGCAGCTCCATAACAGGGGGCAGTGGGGAAAAACTGTTTTTT.

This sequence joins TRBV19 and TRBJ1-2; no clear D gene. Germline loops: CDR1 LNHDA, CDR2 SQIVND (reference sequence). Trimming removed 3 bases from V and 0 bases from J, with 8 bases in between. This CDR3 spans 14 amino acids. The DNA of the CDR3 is TGTGCCAGTAGTATTTCGAGGACTAACTATGGCTACACCTTC. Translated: CASSISRTNYGYTF.

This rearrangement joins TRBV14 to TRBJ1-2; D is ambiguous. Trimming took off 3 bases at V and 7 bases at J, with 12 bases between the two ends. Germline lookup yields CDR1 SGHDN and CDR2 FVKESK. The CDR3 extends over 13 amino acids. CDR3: CASSHEVYSGYTF. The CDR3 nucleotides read TGTGCCAGCAGCCATGAGGTGTACTCTGGCTACACCTTC.

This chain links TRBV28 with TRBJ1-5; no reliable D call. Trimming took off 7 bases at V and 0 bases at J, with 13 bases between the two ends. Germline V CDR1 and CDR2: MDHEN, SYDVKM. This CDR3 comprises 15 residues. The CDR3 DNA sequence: TGTGCCAGCACCACCACAATATATAGCAATCAGCCCCAGCATTTT. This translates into CASTTTIYSNQPQHF.

CDR3 nucleotide sequence: TGTGCCAGCCGCCCCGTACAGGGTACTTTCCACGAGCAGTACTTC. Translating it yields CASRPVQGTFHEQYF. The V gene is TRBV27, the J gene TRBJ2-7, with a weak D call TRBD1 (6 bases). The germline V gene has CDR1 MNHEY and CDR2 SMNVEV (reference sequence). The CDR3 contains 15 residues. V dropped 8 bases and J dropped 5 bases, with 22 bases sitting between them.

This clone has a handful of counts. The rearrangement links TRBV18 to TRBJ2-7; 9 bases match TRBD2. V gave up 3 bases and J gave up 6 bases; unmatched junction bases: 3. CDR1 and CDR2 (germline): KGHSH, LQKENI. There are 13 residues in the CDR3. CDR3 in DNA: TGTGCCAGCTCACCTAGCGGGAGCGCCGAGCAGTACTTC. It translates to CASSPSGSAEQYF.

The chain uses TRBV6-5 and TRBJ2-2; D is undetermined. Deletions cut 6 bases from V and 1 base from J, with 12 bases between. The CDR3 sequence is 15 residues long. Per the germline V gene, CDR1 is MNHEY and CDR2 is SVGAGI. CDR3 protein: CASSNGRMNTGELFF. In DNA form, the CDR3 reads TGTGCCAGCAGCAACGGACGGATGAACACCGGGGAGCTGTTTTTT.

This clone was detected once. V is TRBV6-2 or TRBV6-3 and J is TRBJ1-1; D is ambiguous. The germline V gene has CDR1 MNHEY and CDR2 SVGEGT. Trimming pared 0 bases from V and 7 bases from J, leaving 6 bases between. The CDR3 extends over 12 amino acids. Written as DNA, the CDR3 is TGTGCCAGCAGTTACTCGGCCGGTGAAGCTTTCTTT. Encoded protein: CASSYSAGEAFF.

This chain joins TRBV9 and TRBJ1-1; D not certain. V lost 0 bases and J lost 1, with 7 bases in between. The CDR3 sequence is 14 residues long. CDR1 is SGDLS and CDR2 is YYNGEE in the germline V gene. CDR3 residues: CASSVASQNTEAFF. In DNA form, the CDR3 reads TGTGCCAGCAGCGTAGCTTCACAGAACACTGAAGCTTTCTTT.

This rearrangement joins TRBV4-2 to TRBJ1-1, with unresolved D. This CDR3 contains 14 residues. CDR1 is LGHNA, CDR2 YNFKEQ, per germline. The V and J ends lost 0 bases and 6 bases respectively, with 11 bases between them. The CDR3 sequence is CASSQERGKAEAFF. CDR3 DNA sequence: TGTGCCAGCAGCCAAGAAAGAGGGAAGGCTGAAGCTTTCTTT.

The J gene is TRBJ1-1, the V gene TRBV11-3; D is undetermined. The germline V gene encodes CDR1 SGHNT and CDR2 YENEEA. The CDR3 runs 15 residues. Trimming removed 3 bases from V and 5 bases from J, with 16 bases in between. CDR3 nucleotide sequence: TGTGCCAGCAGCTTCTCCTCGGCCTCGGGGACTGAAGCTTTCTTT. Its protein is CASSFSSASGTEAFF.

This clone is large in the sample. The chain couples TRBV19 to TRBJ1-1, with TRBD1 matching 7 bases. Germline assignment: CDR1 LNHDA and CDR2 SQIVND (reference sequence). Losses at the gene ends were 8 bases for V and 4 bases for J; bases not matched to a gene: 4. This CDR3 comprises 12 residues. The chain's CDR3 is CASGQVVTEAFF. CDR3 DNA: TGTGCCAGTGGACAGGTCGTCACTGAAGCTTTCTTT.

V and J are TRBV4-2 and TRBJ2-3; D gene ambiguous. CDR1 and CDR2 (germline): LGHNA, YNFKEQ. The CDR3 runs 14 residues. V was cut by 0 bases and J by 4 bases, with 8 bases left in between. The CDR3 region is CASSQDLRADTQYF. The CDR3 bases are TGTGCCAGCAGCCAAGACTTAAGGGCAGATACGCAGTATTTT.